The next 32 T cell receptor beta chains were all read from a single sample in a study of blood T cell repertoires in COVID-19 (dated by TCRdb to the early 2020s). Library preparation was by the immunoSEQ multiplex PCR assay. TCRdb retrieved this table from immuneACCESS and kept in-frame rearrangements only. Not all clones are present; in checked studies, unresolved V genes account for under half, and no reason is known for the remainder. For this sample there are about 260,000 clones; over 70% appear just once. The ten largest clones capture about 1.6% of the sample. Sequencing used peripheral blood. The receptors stem from a woman between 35 and 50 years old who had recovered from COVID-19.

The rearrangement joins TRBV11-2 to TRBJ1-1; tentative D call: TRBD1 (5 bases). Germline V gene lookup returns CDR1 SGHAT and CDR2 FQNNGV. The CDR3 is 14 residues long. V lost 1 base to trimming and J lost 0 bases, with 6 bases between them. CDR3 loop: CASSLGQLNTEAFF. The CDR3 DNA sequence: TGTGCCAGCAGCTTAGGACAGCTGAACACTGAAGCTTTCTTT. The entire variable domain, with the rest obtained from reference TRBV11-2 and TRBJ1-1, is as follows: EAGVAQSPRYKIIEKRQSVAFWCNPISGHATLYWYQQILGQGPKLLIQFQNNGVVDDSQLPKDRFSAERLKGVDSTLKIQPAKLEDSAVYLCASSLGQLNTEAFFGQGTRLTVV.

The chain joins TRBV21-1 to TRBJ2-7; TRBD1, the table's D call, was not compared with the DNA. TRBV21-1 corresponds to a pseudogene. The CDR3 is made up of 18 amino acids. CDR3 amino acids: CASSGWDRGVPRTYEQYF. DNA of the CDR3: TGTGCCAGCAGCGGTTGGGACAGGGGGGTGCCGCGAACCTACGAGCAGTACTTC.

The chain carries TRBV6-5 and TRBJ1-3; 7 positions agree with TRBD1. V shed 5 bases, J shed 1 base, and the junction held 2 bases outside the gene matches. CDR3 length equals 14 residues. Germline CDR1 reads MNHEY; CDR2 reads SVGAGI. In DNA, the CDR3 is TGTGCCAGCAGTCAGGGGGGATCTGGAAACACCATATATTTT. Amino acid sequence: CASSQGGSGNTIYF.

This clone has a single count. This sequence joins TRBV11-2 and TRBJ2-1; 9 bases map to TRBD1. The junction had 6 bases not matched to a gene; V was cut back by 2 bases and J by 16 bases. The CDR3 has 12 residues. Germline V lookup: CDR1 SGHAT, CDR2 FQNNGV. CDR3 DNA sequence: TGTGCCAGCAGCTTAACTAGGGACAGGGTATTCTTC. Translation: CASSLTRDRVFF.

The rearrangement uses TRBV6-5 and TRBJ2-7; 8 positions match TRBD2. J lost 4 bases, V lost 0 bases, and 8 bases had no gene match. From germline, CDR1 is MNHEY and CDR2 SVGAGI. The CDR3 is made up of 16 amino acids. DNA for the CDR3: TGTGCCAGCAGTTACTCGATTAGCGGGGCTAATTACGAGCAGTACTTC. Encoded protein: CASSYSISGANYEQYF.

The chain has TRBV18 and TRBJ2-5, with D tentatively TRBD2 (6 bases). V lost 0 bases, J lost 5 bases, and 13 bases lay in between. The CDR3 is made up of 15 amino acids. Germline lookup yields CDR1 KGHSH and CDR2 LQKENI. The CDR3 here is CASSPPELAGETQYF. CDR3 coding DNA: TGTGCCAGCTCACCACCGGAACTAGCTGGGGAGACCCAGTACTTC.

The J gene is TRBJ2-7, the V gene TRBV5-1, with D perhaps TRBD1 (6 bases). In germline, CDR1 is SGHRS, CDR2 YFSETQ. The CDR3 length is 15 residues. The germline V and J ends were trimmed by 4 bases and 6 bases, with 20 bases remaining between them. The CDR3 region is CASSPQQGTGGEQYF. CDR3 DNA sequence: TGCGCCAGCAGCCCCCAACAGGGTACGGGTGGCGAGCAGTACTTC.

J is TRBJ1-2 and V is TRBV5-1; D call uncertain. The germline V gene encodes CDR1 SGHRS and CDR2 YFSETQ. V lost 0 bases, J lost 7 bases, and 13 bases lay in between. CDR3 length: 14 amino acids. The CDR3 reads CASSLGLAESGYTF. CDR3 DNA: TGCGCCAGCAGCTTGGGCTTGGCGGAGTCTGGCTACACCTTC.

This clone has only one observation. The chain employs TRBV27 and TRBJ1-3; D uncertain. Germline V CDR1 and CDR2: MNHEY, SMNVEV (reference sequence). V was shortened by 2 bases and J by 2 bases, with 13 bases between the two germline ends. This CDR3 spans 16 amino acids. The CDR3 reads CASSLKYSPPGNTIYF. CDR3 coding DNA: TGTGCCAGCAGTTTAAAGTACTCCCCTCCTGGAAACACCATATATTTT.

The J gene is TRBJ2-1, the V gene TRBV14, with 9 nucleotides matching TRBD2. V was pared by 3 bases and J by 6 bases, with 6 bases of the junction left unmatched. The length of the CDR3 is 15 residues. The germline gives CDR1 SGHDN, CDR2 FVKESK. The CDR3 spells CASSQWRGGGNEQFF. The DNA for the CDR3 is TGTGCCAGCAGCCAGTGGCGGGGGGGAGGCAATGAGCAGTTCTTC.

The genes are TRBV5-6 and TRBJ1-5, with D hard to call. V was shortened by 1 base and J by 2 bases, with 10 bases between the two germline ends. The CDR3 extends over 15 amino acids. The germline V gene has CDR1 SGHDT and CDR2 YYEEEE. For the CDR3, the DNA is TGTGCCAGCAGCTTGTTTTTGGGCCGCAATCAGCCCCAGCATTTT. Translated, it gives CASSLFLGRNQPQHF.

The chain couples TRBV12-3 or TRBV12-4 to TRBJ1-6; 7 bases are a match to TRBD1. Trimming at V came to 10 bases and at J to 10 bases, leaving 10 bases not matched to a gene. This CDR3 spans 13 amino acids. CDR3 in amino acids: CATRQGRWSPLHF. As DNA, the CDR3 is TGTGCCACCAGACAGGGAAGGTGGTCACCCCTCCACTTT.

This chain connects TRBV5-1 to TRBJ2-2; 9 bases are shared with TRBD1. The germline gives CDR1 SGHRS, CDR2 YFSETQ. Losses at the gene ends were 1 base for V and 6 bases for J; bases not matched to a gene: 4. There are 15 residues in the CDR3. The CDR3 sequence is CASSLMGQGSGELFF. CDR3 bases: TGCGCCAGCAGCTTGATGGGACAGGGATCCGGGGAGCTGTTTTTT.

This rearrangement joins TRBV2 to TRBJ2-1, with D hard to call. Germline V gene lookup returns CDR1 SNHLY and CDR2 FYNNEI. This CDR3 spans 14 amino acids. V lost 4 bases to trimming and J lost 0 bases, with 7 bases between them. CDR3 sequence (DNA): TGTGCCAGCAGTGCTCGTAGCTCCTACAATGAGCAGTTCTTC. Protein sequence: CASSARSSYNEQFF.

The V and J genes are TRBV12-3 or TRBV12-4 and TRBJ2-7, with 9 bases aligning to TRBD2. V shed 2 bases, J shed 4 bases, and the junction held 0 bases outside the gene matches. The CDR3 runs to 13 residues. This chain's CDR3 is CASSLLAGYEQYF. The CDR3 DNA reads TGTGCCAGCAGTTTACTAGCGGGGTACGAGCAGTACTTC.

The chain carries TRBV11-2 and TRBJ2-7, with D tentatively TRBD1 (5 bases). The CDR3 loop spans 13 amino acids. From germline, CDR1 is SGHAT and CDR2 FQNNGV. V was clipped by 3 bases and J by 3 bases, with 9 bases between them. The CDR3: CASSFDRVYEQYF. For the CDR3, the DNA is TGTGCCAGCAGCTTCGACAGAGTCTACGAGCAGTACTTC. The variable domain in full, completed from reference TRBV11-2 and TRBJ2-7, reads EAGVAQSPRYKIIEKRQSVAFWCNPISGHATLYWYQQILGQGPKLLIQFQNNGVVDDSQLPKDRFSAERLKGVDSTLKIQPAKLEDSAVYLCASSFDRVYEQYFGPGTRLTVT.

The chain employs TRBV19 and TRBJ1-4; 7 bases match TRBD1. The V and J ends lost 5 bases and 10 bases, in that order; junction bases with no gene match: 1. There are 11 residues in the CDR3. The V gene's germline CDR1 is LNHDA and CDR2 SQIVND (reference sequence). The CDR3 DNA reads TGTGCCAGTAGTCAGGGGGTAAAACTGTTTTTT. This translates into CASSQGVKLFF.

This clone was observed a single time. The V and J genes are TRBV5-6 and TRBJ2-7, with TRBD1 identical over 9 bases. V shed 2 bases and J 1 base; nucleotides not matched to a gene: 1. Germline V gene sequence: CDR1 SGHDT, CDR2 YYEEEE. The CDR3 spans 14 residues. CDR3 nucleotide sequence: TGTGCCAGCAGCTTAGGACAGGGGTCCTACGAGCAGTACTTC. It yields the protein CASSLGQGSYEQYF.

The J gene is TRBJ1-5, the V gene TRBV18, with 8 bases aligning to TRBD1. Germline CDR1 KGHSH, CDR2 LQKENI. The CDR3 covers 16 residues. V shed 6 bases and J 1 base; nucleotides not matched to a gene: 8. The DNA of the CDR3 is TGTGCCAGCTCCGGTCAGGGGGCAGGAAGCAATCAGCCCCAGCATTTT. It is translated as CASSGQGAGSNQPQHF.

This clone was counted once. The chain recombines TRBV19 with TRBJ1-5; 7 nucleotides agree with TRBD1. This CDR3 comprises 14 residues. Trimming at V came to 4 bases and at J to 4 bases, leaving 4 bases not matched to a gene. Germline lookup yields CDR1 LNHDA and CDR2 SQIVND (reference sequence). This CDR3 is CASSTGQENQPQHF. The CDR3 DNA reads as TGTGCCAGTAGTACCGGACAGGAAAATCAGCCCCAGCATTTT.

This clone was picked up one time. V usage is TRBV5-1 and J usage is TRBJ1-1, with 7 bases fitting TRBD1. The germline V gene encodes CDR1 SGHRS and CDR2 YFSETQ. This CDR3 has 16 residues. Unmatched junction bases numbered 8, after V lost 2 bases and J lost 1 base. The CDR3 sequence: CASSFRGQLSNTEAFF. CDR3 coding DNA: TGCGCCAGCAGCTTCAGGGGACAGCTCTCGAACACTGAAGCTTTCTTT.

CDR3 loop: CASSQEGFGTQHF. The CDR3 nucleotides are TGCGCCAGCAGCCAAGAGGGCTTCGGGACCCAGCATTTT. The chain recombines TRBV4-1 with TRBJ1-5; D is unresolved. V was pared by 0 bases and J by 11 bases, with 11 bases between. CDR1 and CDR2 (germline): MGHRA, YSYEKL. CDR3 length equals 13 residues.

This chain's CDR3 is CASSRGQVFETEAFF. CDR3 nucleotide sequence: TGCGCCAGCAGCCGGGGACAGGTCTTCGAAACTGAAGCTTTCTTT. The gene calls are TRBV5-1 and TRBJ1-1, with 8 bases lining up with TRBD1. V trimming: 4 bases; J trimming: 5 bases; junction bases outside the gene matches: 10. CDR3 length equals 15 residues. The germline V gene encodes CDR1 SGHRS and CDR2 YFSETQ.

This chain joins TRBV29-1 and TRBJ1-6; 7 bases are a match to TRBD1. CDR1 and CDR2 (germline): SQVTM, ANQGSEA. Trimming removed 6 bases from V and 8 bases from J; junction bases left unmatched: 10. CDR3 length: 14 residues. CDR3 region: CSVRSDRADSPLHF. The CDR3, as DNA: TGCAGCGTCCGATCCGACAGGGCAGATTCACCCCTCCACTTT.

With respect to this clone: Compared with germline, one end of the junction differs, possibly owing to a read error. V and J are TRBV3-1 (or the pseudogene TRBV3-2) and TRBJ2-5; D might be TRBD1 (7 bases). The germline V gene encodes CDR1 LGHDT and CDR2 YNNKEL (reference sequence). CDR3 length: 13 residues. In DNA form, the CDR3 reads TGTGTCAGCAGAGACAGGGAGGCCGAGACCCAGTACTTC. Its translation is CVSRDREAETQYF.

This chain uses TRBV4-3 with TRBJ1-5; TRBD1 might be the D (6 bases). The V and J ends lost 1 base and 2 bases respectively, with 9 bases between them. The length of the CDR3 is 15 residues. Looked up from germline, CDR1 is LGHNA and CDR2 is YSLEER. The CDR3: CASSQGAGGNQPQHF. The CDR3 DNA reads TGCGCCAGCAGCCAAGGCGCAGGGGGCAATCAGCCCCAGCATTTT.

V gene TRBV18 combines with J gene TRBJ2-6, with TRBD1 identical over 7 bases. Germline-derived CDR1 and CDR2 are KGHSH and LQKENI. The CDR3 spans 17 residues. The J segment lost 1 base and the V segment lost 6 bases, leaving 9 bases of the junction unmatched. The CDR3 nucleotides read TGTGCCAGCTCCCCAGGACAGGTTCAGTCTGGGGCCAACGTCCTGACTTTC. Translation: CASSPGQVQSGANVLTF.

V usage is TRBV19 and J usage is TRBJ1-5; no clear D. From germline, CDR1 is LNHDA and CDR2 SQIVND (reference sequence). The germline V and J ends were trimmed by 4 bases and 5 bases, with 12 bases remaining between them. The CDR3 has 14 residues. CDR3 sequence reads: CASSRRVPDQPQHF. The CDR3 DNA follows: TGTGCCAGTAGTAGGAGGGTCCCCGATCAGCCCCAGCATTTT.

The genes are TRBV5-6 and TRBJ1-2, with TRBD1 identical over 8 bases. The CDR3 extends over 16 amino acids. The ends lost 2 bases at V and 4 bases at J; junction bases unmatched: 10. Germline CDR1 SGHDT, CDR2 YYEEEE. The CDR3 region is CASSFLDREASYGYTF. DNA of the CDR3: TGTGCCAGCAGCTTCTTGGACAGGGAAGCTTCCTATGGCTACACCTTC.

This clone came up a few times. The chain is built from TRBV15 and TRBJ2-2, with D tentatively TRBD2 (6 bases). The germline V gene has CDR1 LNHNV and CDR2 YYDKDF (reference sequence). The CDR3 is made up of 16 amino acids. The ends were cut back, 1 base at V and 7 bases at J, with 16 bases in the middle. The CDR3 DNA reads TGTGCCACCAGCAGAGCCCCCGGAGGGGCAGACGGGGAGCTGTTTTTT. It is translated as CATSRAPGGADGELFF.

This rearrangement joins TRBV27 to TRBJ1-4; weak D call: TRBD1 (5 bases). Germline V gene sequence: CDR1 MNHEY, CDR2 SMNVEV (reference sequence). This CDR3 contains 13 residues. V lost 8 bases and J lost 8, with 15 bases in between. The CDR3 sequence is CASGLSGGEKLFF. Written as DNA, the CDR3 is TGTGCCAGCGGATTATCGGGGGGGGAAAAACTGTTTTTT.

The V gene is TRBV5-4, the J gene TRBJ2-3, with D maybe TRBD2 (6 bases). The CDR3 sequence is 15 residues long. Germline values: CDR1 SGHNT, CDR2 YYREEE (reference sequence). V gave up 5 bases and J gave up 0 bases, with 13 bases separating them. Here the CDR3 reads CASSNGAGSTDTQYF. The CDR3 bases are TGTGCCAGCAGTAACGGGGCGGGGAGCACAGATACGCAGTATTTT.